A single sample is the source of the 29 T cell receptor beta chains below, sequenced in a study of shared clonotypes between healthy human individuals. Clones were read by immunoSEQ multiplex PCR, and TCRdb kept only the in-frame ones, dropping some. The repertoire holds about 2.3 million clones, with roughly 90% as singletons. Sequencing was done on a sample of naive CD4+ T cells from PBMCs. The subset denotes: CD45RA+ positively selected. These receptors were collected from a man in his late teens or twenties in good health. Some clones in this sample may be carry-over from other donors' samples.

The table lists this clone with a count of one. The rearrangement joins TRBV4-2 to TRBJ2-1, with 8 bases identical to TRBD2. The CDR3 runs to 18 residues. From germline, CDR1 is LGHNA and CDR2 YNFKEQ. V lost 4 bases and J lost 8; bases outside the gene matches: 19. CDR3 residues: CASSRRRESGSYKDEQFF. CDR3 in DNA: TGTGCCAGCAGCCGGAGGAGGGAAAGCGGGAGTTACAAGGATGAGCAGTTCTTC.

The rearrangement joins TRBV2 to TRBJ1-1; 7 positions match TRBD1. The junction had 2 bases not matched to a gene; V was cut back by 4 bases and J by 3 bases. This CDR3 contains 13 residues. Germline V gene lookup returns CDR1 SNHLY and CDR2 FYNNEI. The CDR3 coding sequence is TGTGCCAGCAGTGCTGACAGGGACACTGAAGCTTTCTTT. Protein product: CASSADRDTEAFF.

A single count supports this clone. The chain joins TRBV27 to TRBJ2-2; TRBD2 agrees at 8 bases. This CDR3 is built from 15 residues. J gave up 4 bases and V 0 bases, and 1 base lay outside the gene matches. The V gene's germline CDR1 is MNHEY and CDR2 SMNVEV (reference sequence). CDR3 loop: CASSLSAGGTGELFF. The CDR3 DNA reads TGTGCCAGCAGTTTATCTGCGGGGGGCACCGGGGAGCTGTTTTTT.

J is TRBJ2-3 and V is TRBV5-6; D possibly corresponds to TRBD1 (6 bases). The CDR3 runs to 15 residues. V shed 0 bases and J shed 7 bases, with 15 bases lying between them. Germline assignment: CDR1 SGHDT and CDR2 YYEEEE. CDR3 DNA sequence: TGTGCCAGCAGCTTGGGGTCAGGGGCGACATATACGCAGTATTTT. It yields the protein CASSLGSGATYTQYF. Filled out from reference TRBV5-6 and TRBJ2-3, the complete variable domain reads DAGVTQSPTHLIKTRGQQVTLRCSPKSGHDTVSWYQQALGQGPQFIFQYYEEEERQRGNFPDRFSGHQFPNYSSELNVNALLLGDSALYLCASSLGSGATYTQYFGPGTRLTVL.

V gene TRBV28 combines with J gene TRBJ1-5; D is unresolved. Germline CDR1 and CDR2: MDHEN and SYDVKM. This CDR3 region has 14 residues. Trimming removed 4 bases at V and 5 bases at J, with 12 bases between. The CDR3 loop reads CASSSHRLHQPQHF. DNA for the CDR3: TGTGCCAGCAGTTCCCATCGACTACATCAGCCCCAGCATTTT.

The rearrangement links TRBV4-2 to TRBJ1-3; D remains unclear. The V and J ends lost 5 bases and 4 bases respectively, with 21 bases between them. Germline V gene sequence: CDR1 LGHNA, CDR2 YNFKEQ. The CDR3 runs to 17 residues. The chain's CDR3 is CASSEDLRPLAGNTIYF. In nucleotides, the CDR3 is TGTGCCAGCAGCGAGGACCTGCGTCCATTGGCCGGAAACACCATATATTTT.

This sequence joins TRBV7-2 and TRBJ2-7; D may match TRBD1 or TRBD2 (5 bases each). The CDR3 totals 14 residues. The V end lost 5 bases, the J end lost 2 bases, and 13 bases lay between the germline ends. Germline-derived CDR1 and CDR2 are SGHTA and FQGNSA. The CDR3 loop reads CASSIGKGPYEQYF. The CDR3 DNA is TGTGCCAGCAGCATCGGTAAGGGACCCTACGAGCAGTACTTC.

The V and J genes are TRBV21-1 and TRBJ1-5; the D call of TRBD1 is as the table states it, not checked on the DNA. TRBV21-1 is termed a pseudogene. The CDR3 is 21 amino acids. This CDR3 is CASSKALLVWGQGDSNQPQHF. Here the CDR3 DNA reads TGTGCCAGCAGCAAAGCGCTTTTGGTTTGGGGACAGGGGGATAGCAATCAGCCCCAGCATTTT.

The chain employs TRBV19 and TRBJ1-2, with D unresolved. The V gene lost 10 bases and the J gene lost 5 bases, with 23 bases spanning the gap. CDR3 size: 15 residues. CDR1 LNHDA and CDR2 SQIVND come from the germline V gene (reference sequence). CDR3 protein: CATADRSGKGYGYTF. Written as DNA, the CDR3 is TGTGCCACCGCGGATCGGTCTGGAAAAGGGTATGGCTACACCTTC.

This rearrangement joins TRBV11-2 to TRBJ2-1; 10 nucleotides agree with TRBD2. The CDR3 sequence is 17 residues long. The V gene's germline CDR1 is SGHAT and CDR2 FQNNGV. Trimming took 5 bases from V and 6 from J; bases not matched to a gene: 13. The CDR3: CASSPRVAGGLFNEQFF. The CDR3 DNA is TGTGCCAGCAGCCCTCGGGTAGCGGGAGGTCTTTTCAATGAGCAGTTCTTC.

The rearrangement links TRBV7-9 to TRBJ2-1; TRBD1 or TRBD2 may be the D gene (5 bases each). The ends were cut back, 6 bases at V and 15 bases at J, with 21 bases in the middle. The length of the CDR3 is 13 residues. Germline CDR1 reads SEHNR; CDR2 reads FQNEAQ (reference sequence). The CDR3 here is CASSRLRGVGLFF. The CDR3 DNA sequence: TGTGCCAGCAGTCGACTCCGGGGCGTGGGGCTGTTCTTC.

The V gene is TRBV18, the J gene TRBJ1-1; the D gene is possibly TRBD1 (5 bases). Trimming left V 6 bases short and J 4 bases short, with 12 bases between. Looked up from germline, CDR1 is KGHSH and CDR2 is LQKENI. The CDR3 contains 13 residues. CDR3 sequence: CASSRVGGTEAFF. CDR3 DNA sequence: TGTGCCAGCTCTCGAGTTGGGGGCACTGAAGCTTTCTTT.

This clone was picked up one time. The chain recombines TRBV2 with TRBJ2-1; D is perhaps TRBD2 (6 bases). CDR1 SNHLY and CDR2 FYNNEI come from the germline V gene. V was clipped by 5 bases and J by 5 bases, with 13 bases between them. This CDR3 has 14 amino acids. The DNA for the CDR3 is TGTGCCAGCAGTCCCTGGGGACTTGACAATGAGCAGTTCTTC. It is translated as CASSPWGLDNEQFF.

The chain couples TRBV4-1 to TRBJ1-5; 7 bases are a match to TRBD1. Germline CDR1 is MGHRA and CDR2 is YSYEKL. This CDR3 has 16 residues. V shed 7 bases, J shed 5 bases, and the junction held 14 bases outside the gene matches. CDR3 bases: TGCGCCAGCATCTCCGCCGGGCGGGACAGCCATCAGCCCCAGCATTTT. This encodes CASISAGRDSHQPQHF.

In the case of this clone: A read error may produce the germline difference seen at one junction end. V usage is TRBV29-1 and J usage is TRBJ2-1; 13 bases line up with TRBD2. This CDR3 comprises 13 residues. Germline V gene lookup returns CDR1 SQVTM and CDR2 ANQGSEA. The CDR3 loop is CSVETSGRAMSLF. CDR3 nucleotides: TGCAGCGTTGAAACTAGCGGGAGGGCCATGTCTCTCTTC.

This chain links TRBV18 with TRBJ2-7; tentative D call: TRBD2 (5 bases). Trimming cost V 4 bases and J 7 bases, with 23 bases left between them. This CDR3 is built from 16 residues. Germline V gene lookup returns CDR1 KGHSH and CDR2 LQKENI. The CDR3 DNA follows: TGTGCCAGCTCACAACAGACATCGGGGAAGGTGGGGGAGCAGTACTTC. Residues: CASSQQTSGKVGEQYF.

This chain connects TRBV5-1 to TRBJ2-2; D perhaps matches TRBD1 (6 bases). Trimming left V 4 bases short and J 6 bases short, with 13 bases between. Per germline, CDR1 SGHRS and CDR2 YFSETQ. This CDR3 spans 14 amino acids. The CDR3 here is CASSPDSNPGELFF. DNA of the CDR3: TGCGCCAGCAGCCCGGACAGCAACCCCGGGGAGCTGTTTTTT.

The V and J genes are TRBV5-1 and TRBJ2-1, with D unresolved. V shed 1 base and J shed 6 bases, with 8 bases lying between them. Germline V gives CDR1 SGHRS, CDR2 YFSETQ. The CDR3 runs 13 residues. For the CDR3, the DNA is TGCGCCAGCAGCTTGAGCGCCCCCAATGAGCAGTTCTTC. It specifies CASSLSAPNEQFF.

V gene TRBV7-3 combines with J gene TRBJ2-7; perhaps TRBD2 as D (7 bases). V lost 5 bases, J lost 1 base, and 27 bases lay in between. Germline-derived CDR1 and CDR2 are SGHTA and FQGTGA. The CDR3 runs to 19 residues. The CDR3 nucleotides read TGTGCCAGCAGCCTCCTTCCTTCCAACGGCGGGGGACATTCCTACGAGCAGTACTTC. As protein: CASSLLPSNGGGHSYEQYF.

The CDR3 bases are TGTGCCAGCTCACCCGGGACACTTGTGAACACTGAAGCTTTCTTT. This sequence encodes CASSPGTLVNTEAFF. This chain joins TRBV18 and TRBJ1-1; tentatively, D is TRBD1 (6 bases). The germline CDR1 and CDR2 sequences are KGHSH and LQKENI. V was shortened by 3 bases and J by 0 bases, with 11 bases between the two germline ends. The CDR3 length is 15 residues.

The chain combines TRBV6-1 with TRBJ2-7; 8 nucleotides match TRBD2. V shed 2 bases, J shed 6 bases, and the junction held 12 bases outside the gene matches. Germline CDR1 MNHNS, CDR2 SASEGT. There are 16 residues in the CDR3. The chain's CDR3 is CASSENLGLAGGEQYF. For the CDR3, the DNA is TGTGCCAGCAGTGAAAACTTAGGTCTAGCGGGTGGCGAGCAGTACTTC.

Comments on this clone: Other DNA sequences in the same sample also yield this CDR3. J is TRBJ2-2 and V is TRBV2; no reliable D call. The CDR3 extends over 11 amino acids. Trimming cost V 8 bases and J 6 bases, with 7 bases left between them. From germline, CDR1 is SNHLY and CDR2 FYNNEI. As DNA, the CDR3 is TGTGCCAGCCGGCTCGCCGGGGAGCTGTTTTTT. This encodes CASRLAGELFF.

This clone was picked up one time. This chain connects TRBV18 to TRBJ2-3, with D perhaps TRBD2 (5 bases). CDR1 and CDR2 from the germline V gene are KGHSH and LQKENI. V was pared by 3 bases and J by 3 bases, with 13 bases between. CDR3 length equals 15 residues. The CDR3 region is CASSPSLAATDTQYF. DNA of the CDR3: TGTGCCAGCTCACCGTCTCTAGCCGCGACAGATACGCAGTATTTT.

This sequence joins TRBV7-2 and TRBJ2-1; 7 nucleotides align to TRBD2. CDR3 length: 19 amino acids. The germline CDR1 and CDR2 sequences are SGHTA and FQGNSA. V shed 2 bases and J 4 bases; nucleotides not matched to a gene: 17. Written as DNA, the CDR3 is TGTGCCAGCAGCTTATTCCGTGCGGCGGGAGTAGGCAGTTACAATGAGCAGTTCTTC. Encoded protein: CASSLFRAAGVGSYNEQFF. The entire variable domain, with the rest obtained from reference TRBV7-2 and TRBJ2-1, is as follows: GAGVSQSPSNKVTEKGKDVELRCDPISGHTALYWYRQSLGQGLEFLIYFQGNSAPDKSGLPSDRFSAERTGGSVSTLTIQRTQQEDSAVYLCASSLFRAAGVGSYNEQFFGPGTRLTVL.

This rearrangement joins TRBV28 to TRBJ2-6; D uncertain. Germline CDR1 is MDHEN and CDR2 is SYDVKM. CDR3 length equals 14 residues. V was trimmed by 10 bases and J by 4 bases, leaving 14 bases between them. CDR3: CATFTTSGANVLTF. CDR3 DNA sequence: TGTGCCACCTTCACGACCTCCGGGGCCAACGTCCTGACTTTC.

The chain combines TRBV5-1 with TRBJ2-1; 9 nucleotides match TRBD1. The germline gives CDR1 SGHRS, CDR2 YFSETQ. V lost 6 bases to trimming and J lost 4 bases; unmatched junction nucleotides: 8. The CDR3 has 15 residues. The CDR3 nucleotides read TGCGCCAGCACGTCGGAAGGACAGGGGTACAATGAGCAGTTCTTC. Translating it yields CASTSEGQGYNEQFF.

The chain's CDR3 is CASTPVGTDGGYTF. CDR3 DNA sequence: TGTGCCAGCACCCCCGTTGGGACGGACGGTGGCTACACCTTC. This chain joins TRBV5-6 and TRBJ1-2, with D tentatively TRBD1 (5 bases). The CDR3 loop spans 14 amino acids. V lost 6 bases and J lost 7, with 19 bases in between. Germline V CDR1 and CDR2: SGHDT, YYEEEE. The variable domain in full, with the rest retrieved from reference TRBV5-6 and TRBJ1-2, is DAGVTQSPTHLIKTRGQQVTLRCSPKSGHDTVSWYQQALGQGPQFIFQYYEEEERQRGNFPDRFSGHQFPNYSSELNVNALLLGDSALYLCASTPVGTDGGYTFGSGTRLTVV.

The genes are TRBV10-2 and TRBJ1-2, with 7 bases fitting TRBD1. With 1 base clipped from V and 8 bases from J, the junction kept 7 bases outside the gene matches. The CDR3 totals 14 residues. Germline CDR1 reads WSHSY; CDR2 reads SAAADI. CDR3 coding DNA: TGCGCCAGCAGTGAGTGGCAGGGGGGCGGAGGCTACACCTTC. Residues: CASSEWQGGGGYTF.

This clone occurred once. The gene calls are TRBV9 and TRBJ1-3; D is perhaps TRBD1 (6 bases). From germline, CDR1 is SGDLS and CDR2 YYNGEE. Deletions cut 4 bases from V and 0 bases from J, with 14 bases between. The CDR3 contains 16 residues. In nucleotides, the CDR3 is TGTGCCAGCAGCACCACAGGGCTTAGCTCTGGAAACACCATATATTTT. Residues: CASSTTGLSSGNTIYF. Drawing the rest from reference TRBV9 and TRBJ1-3, the complete variable domain is DSGVTQTPKHLITATGQRVTLRCSPRSGDLSVYWYQQSLDQGLQFLIQYYNGEERAKGNILERFSAQQFPDLHSELNLSSLELGDSALYFCASSTTGLSSGNTIYFGEGSWLTVV.